This TCR beta chain was profiled in a study of cytomegalovirus exposure and HLA in healthy donors. General study findings and limits: The authors considered a cluster of highly shared sequence variants likely to be a sequencing artifact. It was confirmed in vitro that a few of the CMV-associated chains were specific for CMV antigens.

With regard to this clone: The antigen remains undetermined.

V lost 7 bases and J lost 1, with 16 bases in between. The length of the CDR3 is 15 residues. From germline, CDR1 is SEHNR and CDR2 FQNEAQ (reference sequence). The PCR employed 60 Vbeta primers together with 13 Jbeta primers. Some clones are missing from TCRdb's copy, which holds only in-frame ones; the method was immunoSEQ multiplex PCR. The sample holds roughly 110,000 clones; 75% are singletons and the top ten take 2.5% to 3%. This receptor was taken from a male donor in good health and CMV-seropositive. The sequencing sample was made of PBMCs. This sequence joins TRBV7-9 and TRBJ1-2, with a tentative D call TRBD1 (6 bases). The CDR3 DNA is TGTGCCAGCACTAAACAGGGCGCTAATAACTATGGCTACACCTTC. It encodes CASTKQGANNYGYTF. Combining the CDR3 with reference TRBV7-9 and TRBJ1-2 gives the whole variable domain DTGVSQNPRHKITKRGQNVTFRCDPISEHNRLYWYRQTLGQGPEFLTYFQNEAQLEKSRLLSDRFSAERPKGSFSTLEIQRTEQGDSAMYLCASTKQGANNYGYTFGSGTRLTVV.